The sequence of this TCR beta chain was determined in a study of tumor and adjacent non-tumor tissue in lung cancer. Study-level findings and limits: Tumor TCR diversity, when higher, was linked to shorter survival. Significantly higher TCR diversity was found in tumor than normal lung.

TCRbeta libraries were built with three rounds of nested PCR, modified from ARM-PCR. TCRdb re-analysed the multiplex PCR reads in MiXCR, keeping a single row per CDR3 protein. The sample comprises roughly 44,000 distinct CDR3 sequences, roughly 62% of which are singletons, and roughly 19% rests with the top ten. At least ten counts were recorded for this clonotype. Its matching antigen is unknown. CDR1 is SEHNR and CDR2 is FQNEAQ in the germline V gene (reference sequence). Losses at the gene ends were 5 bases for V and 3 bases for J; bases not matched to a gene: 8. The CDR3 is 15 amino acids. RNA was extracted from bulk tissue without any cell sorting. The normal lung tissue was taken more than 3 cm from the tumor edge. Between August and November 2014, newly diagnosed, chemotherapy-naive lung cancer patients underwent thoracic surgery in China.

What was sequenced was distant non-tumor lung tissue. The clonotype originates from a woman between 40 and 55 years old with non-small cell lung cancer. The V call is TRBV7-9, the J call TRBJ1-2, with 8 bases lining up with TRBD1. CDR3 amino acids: CASSPRTGFYYGYTF. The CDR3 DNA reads TGTGCCAGCAGCCCCCGGACAGGGTTCTACTATGGCTACACCTTC.